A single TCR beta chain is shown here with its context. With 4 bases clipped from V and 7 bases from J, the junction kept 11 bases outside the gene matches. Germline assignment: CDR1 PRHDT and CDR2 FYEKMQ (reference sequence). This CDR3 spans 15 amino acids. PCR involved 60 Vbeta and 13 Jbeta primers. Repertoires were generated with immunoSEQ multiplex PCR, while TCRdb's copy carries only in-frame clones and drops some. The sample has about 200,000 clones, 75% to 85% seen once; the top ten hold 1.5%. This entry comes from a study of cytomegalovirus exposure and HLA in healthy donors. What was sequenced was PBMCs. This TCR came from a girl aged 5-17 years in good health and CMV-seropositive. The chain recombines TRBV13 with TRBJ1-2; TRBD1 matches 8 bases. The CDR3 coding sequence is TGTGCCAGCAGCTCCAGCGGACAGGGTGTCTCTGGCTACACCTTC. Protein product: CASSSSGQGVSGYTF.